The 12 T cell receptor beta chains below all came from one sample that was sequenced in a study of blood T cell repertoires in COVID-19. Sequenced by immunoSEQ multiplex PCR; TCRdb stores in-frame clones only, minus some. The repertoire includes under 150,000 clones, approximately 87% of them detected once, and 2% to 2.5% sits in the top ten. Sequencing was done on a sample of peripheral blood. These receptor sequences come from a man aged 25-45 years with acute or convalescent COVID-19.

Only a few counts were recorded for this clone. The rearrangement uses TRBV4-3 and TRBJ2-2; TRBD2 matches at 12 bases. Germline V gene sequence: CDR1 LGHNA, CDR2 YSLEER. CDR3 length equals 19 residues. Losses at the gene ends were 4 bases for V and 2 bases for J; bases not matched to a gene: 11. The DNA of the CDR3 is TGCGCCAGCAGCCGGGGATTGGGGACTAGCGGGCGAAACACCGGGGAGCTGTTTTTT. This gives the protein CASSRGLGTSGRNTGELFF.

This chain links TRBV7-9 with TRBJ2-1, with a possible D match to TRBD2 (7 bases). CDR3 length: 15 amino acids. Germline lookup yields CDR1 SEHNR and CDR2 FQNEAQ (reference sequence). The V end was cut by 5 bases, the J end by 10 bases, with 21 bases between. The CDR3 sequence: CASSAMTSPQGEQFF. The CDR3 bases are TGTGCCAGCAGCGCCATGACTAGCCCCCAGGGGGAGCAGTTCTTC. The variable domain in full, completed from reference TRBV7-9 and TRBJ2-1, reads DTGVSQNPRHKITKRGQNVTFRCDPISEHNRLYWYRQTLGQGPEFLTYFQNEAQLEKSRLLSDRFSAERPKGSFSTLEIQRTEQGDSAMYLCASSAMTSPQGEQFFGPGTRLTVL.

The chain employs TRBV7-2 and TRBJ2-2, with 11 bases matching TRBD2. CDR1 is SGHTA, CDR2 FQGNSA, per germline. Losses at the gene ends were 5 bases for V and 8 bases for J; bases not matched to a gene: 4. CDR3 length: 14 residues. The CDR3 here is CASSTTSGDGELFF. CDR3 nucleotide sequence: TGTGCCAGCAGCACGACTAGCGGGGATGGGGAGCTGTTTTTT.

The J gene is TRBJ1-1, the V gene TRBV6-5; perhaps TRBD1 as D (5 bases). V was shortened by 6 bases and J by 1 base, with 15 bases between the two germline ends. Germline-derived CDR1 and CDR2 are MNHEY and SVGAGI. The CDR3 runs to 15 residues. The CDR3 bases are TGTGCCAGCAGGTGGGAGGCAACAGGGAACACTGAAGCTTTCTTT. Residues: CASRWEATGNTEAFF.

V usage is TRBV3-1 (or the pseudogene TRBV3-2) and J usage is TRBJ2-2; weak D call: TRBD1 (5 bases). Trimming stripped 4 bases from V and 8 bases from J, with 11 bases between. CDR3 size: 13 residues. Per the germline V gene, CDR1 is LGHDT and CDR2 is YNNKEL (reference sequence). The CDR3 DNA is TGTGCCAGCAGCCCCCCAGGGTTGGGGGAGCTGTTTTTT. The encoded protein is CASSPPGLGELFF.

This clone has a handful of counts. The chain is built from TRBV28 and TRBJ2-7, with 7 bases aligning to TRBD1. CDR3 length: 13 amino acids. Germline V gives CDR1 MDHEN, CDR2 SYDVKM. V dropped 5 bases and J dropped 4; count of bases not matched to a gene: 5. CDR3 residues: CASSTGTVYEQYF. The CDR3 coding sequence is TGTGCCAGCAGTACCGGGACAGTGTACGAGCAGTACTTC.

This clone came up once. The chain employs TRBV29-1 and TRBJ2-7, with 8 bases fitting TRBD1. CDR3 length: 14 residues. V was pared by 6 bases and J by 4 bases, with 11 bases of the junction left unmatched. CDR1 and CDR2 (germline): SQVTM, ANQGSEA. The chain's CDR3 is CSVQTRTGWYEQYF. In DNA form, the CDR3 reads TGCAGCGTCCAGACTCGGACAGGGTGGTACGAGCAGTACTTC.

V is TRBV5-5 and J is TRBJ2-6; no clear D. V lost 1 base and J lost 4, with 9 bases in between. Per the germline V gene, CDR1 is SGHKS and CDR2 is YYEKEE (reference sequence). The CDR3 covers 15 residues. The DNA of the CDR3 is TGTGCCAGCAGCTTGCCGGGTTCGGGGGCCAACGTCCTGACTTTC. This translates into CASSLPGSGANVLTF. The full variable domain, completed using reference TRBV5-5 and TRBJ2-6, is DAGVTQSPTHLIKTRGQQVTLRCSPISGHKSVSWYQQVLGQGPQFIFQYYEKEERGRGNFPDRFSARQFPNYSSELNVNALLLGDSALYLCASSLPGSGANVLTFGAGSRLTVL.

The V and J genes are TRBV6-8 and TRBJ1-6; tentatively, D is TRBD1 (6 bases). V was cut by 0 bases and J by 12 bases, with 24 bases left in between. The length of the CDR3 is 18 residues. Germline CDR1 reads MNHGY; CDR2 reads SAAAGT. The CDR3 DNA follows: TGTGCCAGCAGTTACTCACCCGGGACAAGGCCTAAGTTTTTACCCCTCCACTTT. Amino acid sequence: CASSYSPGTRPKFLPLHF.

The V and J genes are TRBV6-5 and TRBJ1-1; tentatively, D is TRBD1 (6 bases). Germline CDR1 and CDR2: MNHEY and SVGAGI. Trimming took 0 bases from V and 5 from J, leaving 13 bases between them. The length of the CDR3 is 15 residues. CDR3 in DNA: TGTGCCAGCAGTTACTCGAAACAGGGACGAACTGAAGCTTTCTTT. This gives the protein CASSYSKQGRTEAFF.

The chain carries TRBV7-9 and TRBJ2-3, with D perhaps TRBD2 (6 bases). Deletions cut 0 bases from V and 1 base from J, with 8 bases between. The CDR3 spans 15 residues. Germline lookup yields CDR1 SEHNR and CDR2 FQNEAQ (reference sequence). CDR3 sequence (DNA): TGTGCCAGCAGCTTAGCGGCTAGCGGCACAGATACGCAGTATTTT. Its protein product is CASSLAASGTDTQYF.

The J gene is TRBJ1-6, the V gene TRBV5-4, with 10 bases matching TRBD1. Trimming at V came to 4 bases and at J to 9 bases, leaving 7 bases not matched to a gene. The CDR3 is 15 residues long. Germline values: CDR1 SGHNT, CDR2 YYREEE (reference sequence). This CDR3 is CASSGTGVYRSPLHF. The CDR3 DNA sequence: TGTGCCAGCAGCGGGACAGGGGTTTATCGTTCACCCCTCCACTTT.